These T cell receptor beta chains were read from a single sample in a study of blood T cell repertoires in COVID-19. The protocol was immunoSEQ multiplex PCR, while the TCRdb copy is restricted to in-frame clones and leaves out a portion. The sample includes approximately 69,000 clones, 81% seen only once; the top ten take 20% to 25%. Sequenced material: peripheral blood. The receptor source for this set is a woman in her seventies with acute or convalescent COVID-19. The CDR3 runs from the conserved cysteine through the conserved F or W. The D gene is left open where the match is weak. Clone size is given for some rows only: seen once, a few or many times, or a class if the clone is expanded.

size	V	length	J	D	DNA	CDR3
few	TRBV28	16	TRBJ2-3	TRBD2	TGTGCCAGCAGTACCTCCGGGACTAGCGGGACCCCTGCGCAGTATTTT	CASSTSGTSGTPAQYF
.	TRBV10-1	13	TRBJ2-1	.	TGCGCCAGCAGTGAGGTTACCTACAATGAGCAGTTCTTC	CASSEVTYNEQFF
.	TRBV20-1	11	TRBJ1-2	.	TGCAGTGCTAGAGATCTCAGGGGCTGGACCTTC	CSARDLRGWTF
.	TRBV18	15	TRBJ2-7	TRBD1	TGTGCCAGCTCACCTGCGGGACAGGGGGTCTACGAGCAGTACTTC	CASSPAGQGVYEQYF
.	TRBV20-1	11	TRBJ1-1	.	TGCAGTGCGTTCAGTGACACTGAAGCTTTCTTT	CSAFSDTEAFF
few	TRBV3-1/TRBV3-2	20	TRBJ2-1	TRBD2	TGTGCCAGCAGCCAAGATTGGGCTAGCGGGAGGAGAAGGAAGTACAATGAGCAGTTCTTC	CASSQDWASGRRRKYNEQFF
.	TRBV19	13	TRBJ2-1	TRBD1	TGTGCCAGCAAGGGACAGGGGGCCAATGAGCAGTTCTTC	CASKGQGANEQFF
.	TRBV10-3	14	TRBJ1-6	.	TGTGCCATCAGTGAGGTGGGGCCAAGTTCACCCCTCCACTTT	CAISEVGPSSPLHF
few	TRBV7-2	15	TRBJ1-2	.	TGTGCCAGCACTTCACCCCTAGGCAGTAACTATGGCTACACCTTC	CASTSPLGSNYGYTF
medium-sized	TRBV7-9	14	TRBJ2-7	.	TGTGCCAGCAGCCACGGAGGGTTCTCCTACGAGCAGTACTTC	CASSHGGFSYEQYF
.	TRBV9	13	TRBJ1-6	.	TGTGCCAGCAGCGTAGCTCCCGATTCACCCCTCCACTTT	CASSVAPDSPLHF
.	TRBV2	13	TRBJ1-2	TRBD1	TGTGCCAGCAGGGCGGCAGGGGGGTATGGCTACACCTTC	CASRAAGGYGYTF
.	TRBV27	14	TRBJ1-1	.	TGTGCCAGCAGACAAGACAATACGAACACTGAAGCTTTCTTT	CASRQDNTNTEAFF
once	TRBV18	17	TRBJ2-1	TRBD2	TGTGCCAGCTCACCCCCAGCGGGGGGGCCCTTTGGGAATGAGCAGTTCTTC	CASSPPAGGPFGNEQFF
.	TRBV28	16	TRBJ2-1	TRBD2	TGTGCCAGCAGTTCCCCAGGACTAGCCCTGCAGAATGAGCAGTTCTTC	CASSSPGLALQNEQFF
.	TRBV7-9	14	TRBJ1-5	.	TGTGCCAGCAGTCCAGACACTAGCAATCAGCCCCAGCATTTT	CASSPDTSNQPQHF
.	TRBV7-9	15	TRBJ2-4	.	TGTGCCAGCAGCTCCAACAGCCTAGCCAAAAACATTCAGTACTTC	CASSSNSLAKNIQYF
.	TRBV27	18	TRBJ2-5	TRBD2	TGTGCCAGCAGTTTATCGTGGGTTAGCGGGAGGGCCAGAGAGACCCAGTACTTC	CASSLSWVSGRARETQYF
.	TRBV4-1	15	TRBJ1-2	.	TGCGCCAGCAGCCAACCCGTTACAGGGATTTATGGCTACACCTTC	CASSQPVTGIYGYTF
.	TRBV7-9	12	TRBJ2-7	.	TGTGCCAGCAGCTTAGTTACCTACGAGCAGTACTTC	CASSLVTYEQYF
.	TRBV18	13	TRBJ1-1	TRBD1	TGTGCCAGCTCTCAGGGACAGGGCGGTGAAGCTTTCTTT	CASSQGQGGEAFF
.	TRBV19	14	TRBJ2-7	TRBD2	TGTGCCAGTAAGCGGGGGGCAGGGGGGCGCGAGCAGTACTTC	CASKRGAGGREQYF
.	TRBV9	15	TRBJ1-1	TRBD1	TGTGCCAGCAGCCCCGAGACAGGGTGGTACACTGAAGCTTTCTTT	CASSPETGWYTEAFF
.	TRBV10-1	13	TRBJ2-7	.	TGCGCCAGCATATACCCGGGTTACTACGAGCAGTACTTC	CASIYPGYYEQYF
few	TRBV18	13	TRBJ1-1	TRBD1	TGTGCCAGCTCTCAGGGGGCGGACACTGAAGCTTTCTTT	CASSQGADTEAFF
.	TRBV30	17	TRBJ2-3	TRBD2	TGTGCCTGGAGTGGGGGACTAGCGGGAGGAGGGGCAGATACGCAGTATTTT	CAWSGGLAGGGADTQYF
once	TRBV2	15	TRBJ1-6	TRBD1	TGTGCCAGCAGGGGTGACAGGGGGGGACCGGGATCCCTCCACTTT	CASRGDRGGPGSLHF
.	TRBV3-1/TRBV3-2	17	TRBJ2-7	TRBD2	TGTGCCAGCAGCCTGACGTTGTTAGCGGGAATAGAGGCCGAGCAGTACTTC	CASSLTLLAGIEAEQYF
.	TRBV29-1	14	TRBJ2-7	TRBD2	TGCAGCGTGGGGGGGACTAGCGGGAACTACGAGCAGTACTTC	CSVGGTSGNYEQYF
.	TRBV5-1	16	TRBJ1-5	.	TGCGCCAGCAGCCGGCCCCAGGGTTTAAGCAATCAGCCCCAGCATTTT	CASSRPQGLSNQPQHF
.	TRBV5-1	13	TRBJ1-6	.	TGCGCCAGCAGCTTGGTTCAGAATTCACCCCTCCACTTT	CASSLVQNSPLHF
once	TRBV2	15	TRBJ2-2	.	TGTGCCAGCAGGGACCCGTCTAGCGTCACCGGGGAGCTGTTTTTT	CASRDPSSVTGELFF
once	TRBV27	13	TRBJ2-2	.	TGTGCCAGCAGTTTATCGAGGGCCGGGGAGCTGTTTTTT	CASSLSRAGELFF
.	TRBV5-1	14	TRBJ2-7	.	TGCGCCAGCAGCTTCGAATACAGGGCGGGCGAGCAGTACTTC	CASSFEYRAGEQYF
.	TRBV2	18	TRBJ1-4	TRBD1	TGTGCCAGCAGGAATGGGTGGGGACAGGAGACAACTAATGAAAAACTGTTTTTT	CASRNGWGQETTNEKLFF
.	TRBV6-2/TRBV6-3	15	TRBJ1-1	.	TGTGCCAGCAGTTATCCTCGGGGGGCCGGCACTGAAGCTTTCTTT	CASSYPRGAGTEAFF
.	TRBV6-5	16	TRBJ2-1	TRBD2	TGTGCCAGCAGTTTACAAGGACTAGCGCCTTACAATGAGCAGTTCTTC	CASSLQGLAPYNEQFF
.	TRBV5-1	14	TRBJ2-7	TRBD2	TGCGCCAGCAGCTTGCGGGAGGGGTACTACGAGCAGTACTTC	CASSLREGYYEQYF
once	TRBV11-3	14	TRBJ2-5	.	TGTGCCAGCAGCTTAGATGGCAGGGGTGAGACCCAGTACTTC	CASSLDGRGETQYF
.	TRBV3-1/TRBV3-2	14	TRBJ2-3	.	TGTGCCAGCAGCCAAGCGGGGAGCACAGATACGCAGTATTTT	CASSQAGSTDTQYF
.	TRBV6-5	15	TRBJ1-5	.	TGTGCCAGCTGGGGGGAGCCGGGGGGTGGACAGCCCCAGCATTTT	CASWGEPGGGQPQHF
.	TRBV15	16	TRBJ2-5	.	TGTGCCACCAGCAGACAGACCCAGGGGGGAGGAGAGACCCAGTACTTC	CATSRQTQGGGETQYF
.	TRBV27	14	TRBJ2-3	.	TGTGCCAGCAGTTTATACCCGGGTACAGATACGCAGTATTTT	CASSLYPGTDTQYF
.	TRBV7-2	13	TRBJ1-3	.	TGTGCCAGCAGCTTAACCTATGGAAACACCATATATTTT	CASSLTYGNTIYF
.	TRBV19	16	TRBJ1-1	TRBD1	TGTGCCAGCAGTAGAGGGGGGACAGGAGGGAACACTGAAGCTTTCTTT	CASSRGGTGGNTEAFF
few	TRBV7-8	16	TRBJ2-1	TRBD2	TGTGCCAGCAGCTCGAGAGGACTAGCGGCTTACAATGAGCAGTTCTTC	CASSSRGLAAYNEQFF
.	TRBV5-6	16	TRBJ2-2	TRBD2	TGTGCCAGCAGCTTGGTCGGGAGGGCCGAGGCCGGGGAGCTGTTTTTT	CASSLVGRAEAGELFF
.	TRBV14	17	TRBJ2-5	TRBD2	TGTGCCAGCAGCCCGTCTCAGGGACTAGCGGGAGGAGAGACCCAGTACTTC	CASSPSQGLAGGETQYF
.	TRBV7-8	16	TRBJ2-1	TRBD2	TGTGCCAGCAGCTTAGCGAGGGGAGCGGGAGGGCAAGAGCAGTTCTTC	CASSLARGAGGQEQFF
once	TRBV10-2	13	TRBJ1-1	.	TGCGCCAGCAGTGATAGGCAGGGCACTGAAGCTTTCTTT	CASSDRQGTEAFF
.	TRBV11-2	15	TRBJ2-1	TRBD1	TGTGCCAGCAGCCCAGGGGGTTCTTCCTACAATGAGCAGTTCTTC	CASSPGGSSYNEQFF
.	TRBV28	18	TRBJ1-1	.	TGTGCCAGCAGTTTATCCTTGAGCAGGCCCCATTTAGGGGCTGAAGCTTTCTTT	CASSLSLSRPHLGAEAFF
.	TRBV19	16	TRBJ1-5	TRBD1	TGTGCCAGTAGTGGTCGGCGACAGGGAGGAAAACAGCCCCAGCATTTT	CASSGRRQGGKQPQHF
.	TRBV6-1	13	TRBJ2-1	.	TGTGCCAGCAGTGAATGGAGCGACAATGAGCAGTTCTTC	CASSEWSDNEQFF
.	TRBV5-1	15	TRBJ1-1	TRBD1	TGCGCCAGCAGCTTGGCCGGGACAGGGGACACTGAAGCTTTCTTT	CASSLAGTGDTEAFF